Below, 20 T cell receptor beta chains from the same sample are listed, as sequenced in a study of cytomegalovirus exposure and HLA in healthy donors. Amplification used 60 Vbeta primers and 13 Jbeta primers. Sequencing was performed with immunoSEQ multiplex PCR; in TCRdb, only in-frame clones are kept and a portion is missing. The table shows about 200,000 clones, with more than 75% occurring only once. The sequenced sample was PBMCs. These TCRs come from a woman aged 40 to 50 in good health and CMV-seronegative.

CDR3 coding DNA: TGTGCCAGCAGCTTAGGGGTAGCGGGCGGGGAGGATACGCAGTATTTT. Translating it yields CASSLGVAGGEDTQYF. The chain has TRBV7-2 and TRBJ2-3; 7 bases align to TRBD2. Per the germline V gene, CDR1 is SGHTA and CDR2 is FQGNSA. V was pared by 1 base and J by 6 bases, with 10 bases of the junction left unmatched. The CDR3 has 16 amino acids.

CDR3 residues: CAWSVGVTGELFF. CDR3 sequence (DNA): TGTGCCTGGAGTGTCGGGGTCACCGGGGAGCTGTTTTTT. V and J are TRBV30 and TRBJ2-2; the D gene is possibly TRBD2 (5 bases). The CDR3 sequence is 13 residues long. CDR1 is GTSNPN, CDR2 SVGIG, per germline (reference sequence). Between the trimmed V and J ends, which lost 0 bases and 4 bases, there was a span of 6 bases. The variable domain in full, completed from reference TRBV30 and TRBJ2-2, reads SQTIHQWPATLVQPVGSPLSLECTVEGTSNPNLYWYRQAAGRGLQLLFYSVGIGQISSEVPQNLSASRPQDRQFILSSKKLLLSDSGFYLCAWSVGVTGELFFGEGSRLTVL.

The chain links TRBV14 to TRBJ2-7; 9 bases fit TRBD2. V lost 1 base, J lost 5 bases, and 6 bases stayed unmatched. Germline values: CDR1 SGHDN, CDR2 FVKESK. The length of the CDR3 is 15 residues. CDR3 sequence reads: CASSQVSGSNHEQYF. CDR3 DNA: TGTGCCAGCAGCCAAGTTAGCGGGAGCAACCACGAGCAGTACTTC.

This chain connects TRBV19 to TRBJ1-5; TRBD1 agrees at 8 bases. CDR1 LNHDA and CDR2 SQIVND come from the germline V gene (reference sequence). J gave up 4 bases and V 6 bases, and 8 bases lay outside the gene matches. CDR3 length: 15 residues. CDR3 amino acids: CASSPGGERNQPQHF. The CDR3 DNA follows: TGTGCCAGTAGCCCAGGGGGCGAGAGAAATCAGCCCCAGCATTTT.

J is TRBJ2-2 and V is TRBV9, with TRBD2 matching 15 bases. The CDR3 is made up of 18 amino acids. The ends lost 4 bases at V and 7 bases at J; junction bases unmatched: 11. Germline CDR1 is SGDLS and CDR2 is YYNGEE. The DNA for the CDR3 is TGTGCCAGCAGCTCCCACGGACTAGCGGGAGGGCGAAGCGGGGAGCTGTTTTTT. The encoded protein is CASSSHGLAGGRSGELFF.

The V gene is TRBV18, the J gene TRBJ2-2; 12 bases are shared with TRBD2. With 8 bases clipped from V and 7 bases from J, the junction kept 5 bases outside the gene matches. Germline V lookup: CDR1 KGHSH, CDR2 LQKENI. The CDR3 is made up of 14 amino acids. CDR3: CASGLAGFGGELFF. The CDR3 DNA sequence: TGTGCCAGCGGACTAGCGGGATTCGGCGGGGAGCTGTTTTTT.

In its sample, this clone was seen a few times. V is TRBV12-5 and J is TRBJ2-7, with TRBD1 as a possible D gene (6 bases). Germline V gene lookup returns CDR1 LGHNT and CDR2 FRNRAP. The CDR3 covers 16 residues. Trimming stripped 2 bases from V and 5 bases from J, with 19 bases between. CDR3 in DNA: TGTGCTAGTGGTTTGTCCGCCGGGACAACCGTGGACGAGCAGTACTTC. Protein: CASGLSAGTTVDEQYF.

This clone was seen more than once but under ten times. The CDR3 loop is CASSQGGSNEQFF. The CDR3 bases are TGTGCCAGCAGCCAGGGGGGATCCAATGAGCAGTTCTTC. The rearrangement joins TRBV5-4 to TRBJ2-1, with a weak D call TRBD1 (7 bases). The length of the CDR3 is 13 residues. Germline V gene lookup returns CDR1 SGHNT and CDR2 YYREEE (reference sequence). Trimming left V 4 bases short and J 6 bases short, with 11 bases between.

V and J are TRBV29-1 and TRBJ2-7, with 9 bases identical to TRBD1. The CDR3 length is 13 residues. CDR1 and CDR2 from the germline V gene are SQVTM and ANQGSEA. Trimming cost V 7 bases and J 2 bases; bases outside gene matches: 6. The CDR3 sequence: CSAGQGKAYEQYF. The CDR3 nucleotides are TGCAGCGCCGGACAGGGGAAAGCCTACGAGCAGTACTTC.

The chain combines TRBV7-6 with TRBJ2-7; 7 bases fit TRBD1. The germline V gene has CDR1 SGHVS and CDR2 FNYEAQ. The V segment lost 1 base and the J segment 2 bases; nucleotides outside the gene matches: 2. The CDR3 sequence is 14 residues long. The CDR3 DNA sequence: TGTGCCAGCAGCTTAGGCAGGGGGACCTACGAGCAGTACTTC. This sequence encodes CASSLGRGTYEQYF.

This clone occurred once. This chain links TRBV18 with TRBJ2-3, with 13 bases that match TRBD2. After removal of 2 bases from V and 1 base from J, the junction contained 0 bases not matched to a gene. Germline-derived CDR1 and CDR2 are KGHSH and LQKENI. CDR3 length: 16 residues. This chain's CDR3 is CASSPGLAGGTDTQYF. The CDR3 DNA is TGTGCCAGCTCACCAGGACTAGCGGGAGGCACAGATACGCAGTATTTT.

The chain couples TRBV29-1 to TRBJ1-2; D gene ambiguous. CDR3 length: 12 residues. Germline CDR1 is SQVTM and CDR2 is ANQGSEA. V dropped 4 bases and J dropped 0 bases, with 6 bases sitting between them. This CDR3 is CSVGQTNYGYTF. CDR3 nucleotide sequence: TGCAGCGTTGGGCAGACTAACTATGGCTACACCTTC.

This chain links TRBV10-3 with TRBJ1-1, with D tentatively TRBD1 (6 bases). The V end lost 5 bases, the J end lost 5 bases, and 15 bases lay between the germline ends. CDR3 size: 14 residues. Germline V gene sequence: CDR1 ENHRY, CDR2 SYGVKD. The DNA for the CDR3 is TGTGCCATCAGTCCTTTGACAGGCGATACTGAAGCTTTCTTT. Translated, it gives CAISPLTGDTEAFF.

The chain joins TRBV19 to TRBJ2-1, with a possible D match to TRBD2 (6 bases). The CDR3 length is 14 residues. Germline V CDR1 and CDR2: LNHDA, SQIVND (reference sequence). The V gene lost 7 bases and the J gene lost 1 base, with 11 bases spanning the gap. The CDR3 spells CASMRGRSYNEQFF. In nucleotides, the CDR3 is TGTGCCAGTATGCGGGGAAGATCCTACAATGAGCAGTTCTTC.

The V and J genes are TRBV10-3 and TRBJ2-3; 13 bases line up with TRBD2. V lost 4 bases, J lost 6 bases, and 13 bases stayed unmatched. CDR1 ENHRY and CDR2 SYGVKD come from the germline V gene. This CDR3 region has 18 residues. CDR3 DNA sequence: TGTGCCATCAGTGGACTAGCGGGAGGCCGAAAGAGAGGGGATACGCAGTATTTT. As protein: CAISGLAGGRKRGDTQYF.

V usage is TRBV5-8 and J usage is TRBJ2-7; 7 bases agree with TRBD1. There are 14 residues in the CDR3. Germline V gives CDR1 SGHTS, CDR2 YDEGEE. V was clipped by 4 bases and J by 2 bases; unmatched bases: 6. For the CDR3, the DNA is TGTGCCAGCAGCGCCGGGACAGTGCCCTACGAGCAGTACTTC. Its protein is CASSAGTVPYEQYF.

The chain has TRBV9 and TRBJ1-1; the D is unclear. This CDR3 comprises 17 residues. Germline loops: CDR1 SGDLS, CDR2 YYNGEE. V was pared by 6 bases and J by 0 bases, with 21 bases between. CDR3 bases: TGTGCCAGCACCCCCTGGAGTGATTACAATTTGAACACTGAAGCTTTCTTT. Its protein product is CASTPWSDYNLNTEAFF.

The chain links TRBV13 to TRBJ2-7; possible D gene TRBD2, 7 bases. Germline CDR1 PRHDT, CDR2 FYEKMQ (reference sequence). V was cut by 6 bases and J by 5 bases, with 20 bases left in between. The CDR3 totals 15 residues. The CDR3 region is CASRDQGGGRHEQYF. The CDR3 nucleotides read TGTGCCAGCAGGGACCAGGGAGGGGGTCGGCACGAGCAGTACTTC.

This clone came up a few times. The genes are TRBV27 and TRBJ2-1; TRBD2 matches at 9 bases. The CDR3 runs to 15 residues. V lost 6 bases, J lost 2 bases, and 5 bases stayed unmatched. The germline V gene has CDR1 MNHEY and CDR2 SMNVEV (reference sequence). CDR3 loop: CASSRSGSPYNEQFF. CDR3 sequence (DNA): TGTGCCAGCAGCCGTAGCGGGAGCCCCTACAATGAGCAGTTCTTC.

The chain recombines TRBV5-1 with TRBJ1-1, with D unresolved. The ends were cut back, 1 base at V and 0 bases at J, with 10 bases in the middle. CDR3 length: 15 amino acids. Germline assignment: CDR1 SGHRS and CDR2 YFSETQ. CDR3 DNA sequence: TGCGCCAGCAGCTTGTTACCAGACATGAACACTGAAGCTTTCTTT. Protein: CASSLLPDMNTEAFF.